The sequence of this T cell receptor beta chain was determined in a study of cytomegalovirus exposure and HLA in healthy donors (dated 2017 in TCRdb). Some background on the complete study: An earlier analysis of several hundred of the donors reported 250 to 350 Gb of sequence data and around 120 million unique TCR beta sequences from some 180 million T cells. HLA typing covered class I and class II loci at four-digit resolution. Across approximately 400 genotyped donors of the cohort, an average of approximately 220,000 unique TCR beta nucleotide sequences per donor were sequenced, and roughly a sixth of those sequences were non-productive. Every discovery cohort repertoire had been produced on one sequencing platform. In addition to the first cohort of roughly 670 subjects, a separate validation cohort of about 120 different subjects was used. Donor age, sex, ethnicity and CMV serostatus were collected together with the repertoire data. Approximately 300 gigabases of sequencing data and around 80 million unique TCR sequences made up an early release that covered around 640 HLA-typed donors. The study aimed to test whether signatures of past pathogen exposure could be identified by cataloging public T cell receptors. An earlier analysis of 587 of the donors used high-throughput TCR beta sequencing to judge whether each TCR beta V gene segment behaved as functional or pseudogenic. A later analysis re-examined previously published TCR beta repertoires from about 700 donors and added high-resolution HLA genotyping to investigate patterns of TCR occurrence. Because of strong linkage in the cohort, roughly five DR-DQ haplotypes were treated as single units for association and clustering. In the later analysis, no new phenotypic data were used to find candidate immune exposures; instead, reliance was placed on TCR beta sequences and their occurrence across donors. A later genetic analysis used genome-wide SNP genotypes for about three fifths of the roughly 700 donors, treating that subset as a discovery cohort. The genetic ancestry cluster associated with self-reported Caucasian donors included 81% of the roughly 400 genotyped donors. High-throughput TCR immunosequencing, statistical association of individual TCRs with disease status, and machine learning were combined to predict cytomegalovirus infection status. The study used immunosequencing to profile the T cell repertoires of 666 subjects and linked those repertoires to cytomegalovirus serostatus. The number of typed donors differed by locus: about 620-630 for A, B, C, DRB1 and DQB1; 522 for DQA1; 600 to 610 for DPA1; and roughly 450 for DPB1. The paper's findings and limits, for the study overall: A few of the identified cytomegalovirus-associated TCR beta chains were confirmed in vitro to be specific for cytomegalovirus antigens. In both the original and validation cohorts, the classifier was reported to diagnose cytomegalovirus status with high specificity and sensitivity. The earlier analysis of about 600 of the donors excluded over 15 rarely observed V segments, including chromosome 9 orphons, because counts were too low. A later analysis found that TCR association rates varied across HLA loci, with DRB1 alleles showing the most associated TCRs and HLA-C alleles the fewest. The authors suggested that the approach could potentially be extended to other disease states and immunological phenotypes. Across donors, most TCR sequences were observed very rarely, whereas some public TCRs were present in many individuals. Linkage disequilibrium might explain the correlated functional status among segregating V segments, but an unknown experimental factor could not be ruled out. This cohort had only TCR beta chains sequenced, and the lack of alpha or paired-chain data limited which features could be detected. A cluster of highly shared sequence variants was judged likely to represent a technical artifact of the sequencing pipeline. In an earlier analysis of 587 of the donors, most TCR beta V segments appeared in productive rearrangements about 90% or about 30% of the time, broadly matching IMGT annotations. Specific HLA alleles were associated with some 15,000 TCR beta sequences at a false discovery rate of 0.05 in a later analysis. For the cohort, immune exposure information was limited to CMV serostatus. Roughly uniform sequencing depth across donors was assumed in presence/absence analyses, although this assumption may not hold. Because the 87-base-pair reads could not distinguish some IMGT-functional V segments, including TRBV6-2 and TRBV6-3, those segments were excluded. In a later genetic analysis, fewer N-insertions in productive TCRs were reported among donors in an Asian-associated ancestry cluster than the roughly 700-donor mean. In a later analysis, several top co-occurrence clusters were reported to appear linked to parvovirus B19, influenza, CMV and Epstein-Barr virus. In a later analysis, HLA-associated TCR beta chains were found to be more clonally expanded and to have lower generation probabilities than equally common non-associated chains. Because HLA typing was missing for some donors at each locus, association tests included only the typed subset. Most CMV-associated TCR beta chains appeared to be HLA-restricted in a later analysis, and the HLA associations seemed to be driven largely by CMV exposure. A further reported finding was that TCR beta sequences accurately predicted the HLA-A and HLA-B alleles for most subjects in the first cohort. When HLA alleles, especially DR and DQ, strongly co-occurred, TCR associations were difficult to assign to individual alleles. An association between a missense DCLRE1C variant and V-gene and J-gene trimming of TCR beta chains was found in a later genetic analysis and replicated in an independent cohort. The study listed approximately 160 TCR beta chains as associated with cytomegalovirus.

In total, more than 500 healthy bone marrow donors made up the cohort. At the time of sampling, all cohort members were nominally healthy, though unrecorded immune exposures were likely present. The donor tested CMV seropositive and was one of the 289 seropositive cohort members. A peripheral blood sample was collected from each donor, and TCR beta sequencing was performed on peripheral blood mononuclear cells. The Qiagen DNeasy Blood Extraction Kit was used to extract genomic DNA from the blood cell samples. V and J lose 3 bases and 6 bases, and a span of 15 bases separates them. Sequences SGHTA (CDR1) and FQGTGA (CDR2) are obtained from the germline V gene. Counted from cysteine to phenylalanine, this CDR3 has 15 amino acids. CDR3 DNA is the only sequence kept; it has 45 bases, read in frame from the first base. This clone occurred a few times. This receptor's antigen is unknown. No base-level quality is on record; no much larger clone is a single base apart.

Receptor amplification or capture employed the immunoSEQ multiplex PCR assay. For the multiplex PCR, a mixture combining 60 forward primers for TCR Vbeta segments and 13 reverse primers for TCR Jbeta segments was used. Amplification of the CDR3 region of rearranged TCR beta genes was performed with a multiplex PCR assay on genomic DNA. The Illumina HiSeq System was used to sequence the amplified TCR beta libraries as 87-base-pair reads. The study's processing was this. A later analysis tallied 75 million to 95 million unique TCR beta chains across the approximately 670 repertoires, and 10 million to 11 million of those chains were shared by two or more donors. Raw reads were error-corrected and collapsed into unique sequences by a nearest-neighbor algorithm in which closely related sequences were merged to remove PCR and sequencing errors. To assign V, D and J gene segments, CDR3 sequences were aligned to IMGT reference sequences. For a sequence to be retained, a match of at least six nucleotides was required to both a V gene segment and a J gene segment. A rearrangement counted as productive if the CDR3 had no stop codons and remained in frame with V and J, and every other rearrangement counted as non-productive. CDR3 was defined according to IMGT convention as the region running from the second conserved V-encoded cysteine to the conserved J-encoded phenylalanine. In an earlier analysis of 500 to 650 of the donors, sequences lacking an unambiguous match to a single V gene segment were excluded. An earlier analysis of over 450 of the donors classified V segments as functional when productive rearrangements were above 56.7% and as segregating when the standard deviation between donors was above 5%. A statistical classification framework was built to diagnose cytomegalovirus status from the catalog of TCR beta chain sequences. A later analysis assigned V and J genes by comparing TCR nucleotide sequences with IMGT/GENE-DB human TR gene sequences. The TCRdist pipeline was used in a later analysis to assign CDR3 sequences and most-parsimonious VDJ recombination scenarios. In a later analysis, every TCR beta chain was defined by the combination of its CDR3 amino acid sequence and its V-gene family, and reads without a unique V-gene family were dropped. A later analysis removed 500 to 600 highly shared, low-generation-probability nucleotide sequences to deal with suspected cross-contamination and a sequencing artifact. A later analysis calculated a clonal expansion index for each public chain from normalized within-repertoire ranks of inferred template counts. A later analysis computed generation probabilities with a VDJ recombination model fitted to out-of-frame rearrangements, and checked the results against IGoR. A later analysis scored TCR-TCR, TCR-HLA and TCR-CMV co-occurrence with hypergeometric tests, applying a repertoire-size bias correction to TCR pairs. False discovery rates were estimated in a later analysis by permuting HLA or CMV assignments 20 times. In a later analysis, co-occurring TCRs were grouped with DBSCAN, and TCRdist sequence similarity was added when clustering was performed within HLA-allele-positive subsets. Repertoires with fewer than 30,000 or more than 120,000 public chains were left out of co-occurrence clustering, as were five repertoires with anomalous nucleotide sharing. Here the immuneACCESS table is served through TCRdb, limited to in-frame sequences with V and J called. Missing clones are a known gap in these copies; in checked studies unresolved V genes cover under half, and the rest lacks a known reason. V and J calls and clone size are as listed in that table; D and trimming were resolved from the DNA. This sample gives 110,000 or so clones in total; about 80% of them show up just once. Together, the top ten hold 5% to 5.5% of the sample.

The chain joins TRBV7-3 to TRBJ2-4, with no reliable assignment of the D segment. Sequenced: PBMCs. The clonotype was recovered from a woman aged 25-40 years in good health and CMV-seropositive. The DNA sequence reads TGTGCCAGCAGCTTGCTCCCTGCGGAAACAAACATTCAGTACTTC. Its coded protein is CASSLLPAETNIQYF.